Here is one TCR beta chain with its context. This entry belongs to a study of shared clonotypes between healthy human individuals. The J segment lost 9 bases and the V segment lost 4 bases, leaving 5 bases of the junction unmatched. Germline V lookup: CDR1 MNHEY, CDR2 SMNVEV (reference sequence). CDR3 length: 15 amino acids. Data came from immunoSEQ multiplex PCR; TCRdb stores just in-frame clones and leaves some out. Among 2 million to 2.5 million clones listed, approximately 90% were seen once. This TCR was recovered from a man younger than 35 in good health. Some clones in this sample may be carry-over from other donors' samples. Sequencing was carried out using naive CD4+ T cells from PBMCs. Subset in this sample: CD45RA+ positively selected. The rearrangement joins TRBV27 to TRBJ2-1; 14 nucleotides line up with TRBD2. The CDR3 coding sequence is TGTGCCAGCAGTTCTTGGACTAGCGGGAGGAGTGAGCAGTTCTTC. As protein: CASSSWTSGRSEQFF.